A selection of T cell receptor beta chains follows, all from one sample in a study of cytomegalovirus exposure and HLA in healthy donors. Here immunoSEQ multiplex PCR was the method, and the copy in TCRdb shows in-frame clones only, minus some. This sample lists 130,000 to 150,000 clones; its ten largest clones have around 1.5%. The sample consisted of PBMCs. Source of these receptors: a woman between 50 and 59 years old in good health and CMV-seronegative. CDR3s include the opening cysteine and the closing phenylalanine or tryptophan. D genes are given only for firm matches.

j_gene: TRBJ2-7; d_gene: .; len: 16; v_gene: TRBV7-9; CDR3nt: TGTGCCAGCAGCGCTCCTGAATCGGACTATTACTACGAGCAGTACTTC; CDR3aa: CASSAPESDYYYEQYF
j_gene: TRBJ2-2; d_gene: TRBD2; len: 13; v_gene: TRBV28; CDR3nt: TGTGCCAGCACCGGGAGGAGCACCGGGGAGCTGTTTTTT; CDR3aa: CASTGRSTGELFF
j_gene: TRBJ2-3; d_gene: TRBD2; len: 13; v_gene: TRBV10-1; CDR3nt: TGCGCCAGCAGAGAGCGGGACACAGATACGCAGTATTTT; CDR3aa: CASRERDTDTQYF
j_gene: TRBJ2-1; d_gene: TRBD2; len: 16; v_gene: TRBV10-3; CDR3nt: TGTGCCATCAGTGAGTCGACGGGACTAGCGAACAATGAGCAGTTCTTC; CDR3aa: CAISESTGLANNEQFF
j_gene: TRBJ2-7; d_gene: TRBD1; len: 14; v_gene: TRBV13; CDR3nt: TGTGCCAGCAGCTTTTTGACAGGGGGCGGTGAGCAGTACTTC; CDR3aa: CASSFLTGGGEQYF
j_gene: TRBJ2-1; d_gene: TRBD2; len: 15; v_gene: TRBV19; CDR3nt: TGTGCCAGTAGTATAGAGGCTAGCGGGAGGGCCGGGCAGTTCTTC; CDR3aa: CASSIEASGRAGQFF
j_gene: TRBJ2-5; d_gene: TRBD2; len: 13; v_gene: TRBV30; CDR3nt: TGTGCCTGGAGTATGGGAGGGCGAGAGACCCAGTACTTC; CDR3aa: CAWSMGGRETQYF
j_gene: TRBJ2-2; d_gene: .; len: 15; v_gene: TRBV4-2; CDR3nt: TGTGCCAGCAGCCAAGCACGCGGGGTCACCGGGGAGCTGTTTTTT; CDR3aa: CASSQARGVTGELFF
j_gene: TRBJ1-2; d_gene: .; len: 14; v_gene: TRBV30; CDR3nt: TGTGCCTGGAGTGTACTATACGGAAACTATGGCTACACCTTC; CDR3aa: CAWSVLYGNYGYTF
j_gene: TRBJ2-1; d_gene: .; len: 12; v_gene: TRBV7-2; CDR3nt: TGTGCCAGCAGCTTAACGCGGGATGAGCAGTTCTTC; CDR3aa: CASSLTRDEQFF
j_gene: TRBJ2-6; d_gene: TRBD2; len: 17; v_gene: TRBV5-4; CDR3nt: TGTGCCAGCAGCTTGAAGCGGGGGATCTCTGGGGCCAACGTCCTGACTTTC; CDR3aa: CASSLKRGISGANVLTF
j_gene: TRBJ1-5; d_gene: .; len: 14; v_gene: TRBV5-1; CDR3nt: TGCGCCAGCATAGCCCCCGGAAAAATTCAGCCCCAGCATTTT; CDR3aa: CASIAPGKIQPQHF
j_gene: TRBJ1-5; d_gene: .; len: 16; v_gene: TRBV13; CDR3nt: TGTGCCAGCAGCTTAGCGGGGAGTGATAGCAATCAGCCCCAGCATTTT; CDR3aa: CASSLAGSDSNQPQHF
j_gene: TRBJ2-3; d_gene: TRBD2; len: 18; v_gene: TRBV7-8; CDR3nt: TGTGCCAGCAGCGTTCTAGCGGGGGCCTCAAAGAACACAGATACGCAGTATTTT; CDR3aa: CASSVLAGASKNTDTQYF
j_gene: TRBJ2-3; d_gene: TRBD2; len: 17; v_gene: TRBV5-1; CDR3nt: TGCGCCAGCAGCCCTCGGCTAGCGGGAGGCCGCACAGATACGCAGTATTTT; CDR3aa: CASSPRLAGGRTDTQYF
j_gene: TRBJ1-5; d_gene: TRBD1; len: 14; v_gene: TRBV5-6; CDR3nt: TGTGCCAGCAGCTTAGGGACAGGCCATCAGCCCCAGCATTTT; CDR3aa: CASSLGTGHQPQHF
j_gene: TRBJ2-6; d_gene: TRBD1; len: 20; v_gene: TRBV5-1; CDR3nt: TGCGCCAGCAGCTTGGACAGGGGGCTGGTGGGGGAATCTGGGGCCAACGTCCTGACTTTC; CDR3aa: CASSLDRGLVGESGANVLTF
j_gene: TRBJ1-5; d_gene: .; len: 14; v_gene: TRBV5-1; CDR3nt: TGCGCCAGCAGCTTGGGGTCGGGTTCTCAGCCCCAGCATTTT; CDR3aa: CASSLGSGSQPQHF
j_gene: TRBJ1-2; d_gene: .; len: 15; v_gene: TRBV6-5; CDR3nt: TGTGCCAGCAGTCGGCAAACTGGACAGAGCTATGGCTACACCTTC; CDR3aa: CASSRQTGQSYGYTF
j_gene: TRBJ1-3; d_gene: .; len: 15; v_gene: TRBV7-9; CDR3nt: TGTGCCAGCAGCGCAGACATTATTACTGGAAACACCATATATTTT; CDR3aa: CASSADIITGNTIYF
j_gene: TRBJ1-6; d_gene: TRBD1; len: 15; v_gene: TRBV7-2; CDR3nt: TGTGCCAGCAGCCACGGGACAGGTACCAATTCACCCCTCCACTTT; CDR3aa: CASSHGTGTNSPLHF
j_gene: TRBJ1-4; d_gene: .; len: 15; v_gene: TRBV18; CDR3nt: TGTGCCAGCTCACCACAGACAGAAGTTAATGAAAAACTGTTTTTT; CDR3aa: CASSPQTEVNEKLFF
j_gene: TRBJ2-7; d_gene: .; len: 13; v_gene: TRBV6-6; CDR3nt: TGTGCCAGCAGTTACGGGGAGACCTACGAGCAGTACTTC; CDR3aa: CASSYGETYEQYF
j_gene: TRBJ1-6; d_gene: .; len: 14; v_gene: TRBV7-2; CDR3nt: TGTGCCAGCAGCCCAAGCAGGGGCGAGGCACCCCTCCACTTT; CDR3aa: CASSPSRGEAPLHF
j_gene: TRBJ2-7; d_gene: TRBD1; len: 13; v_gene: TRBV28; CDR3nt: TGTGCCAGCAACCTCAACAGGGGGTGGGAGCAGTACTTC; CDR3aa: CASNLNRGWEQYF
j_gene: TRBJ2-1; d_gene: .; len: 13; v_gene: TRBV5-4; CDR3nt: TGTGCCAGCAGCCAGGACTTCTACAATGAGCAGTTCTTC; CDR3aa: CASSQDFYNEQFF
j_gene: TRBJ2-5; d_gene: TRBD1; len: 14; v_gene: TRBV6-5; CDR3nt: TGTGCCAGCAGGCAAAGACAGGGTCGGGAGACCCAGTACTTC; CDR3aa: CASRQRQGRETQYF
j_gene: TRBJ1-3; d_gene: .; len: 15; v_gene: TRBV1; CDR3nt: TGCACCAGCAGCCAGGGAGAGACCTCTGGAAACACCATATATTTT; CDR3aa: CTSSQGETSGNTIYF
j_gene: TRBJ1-2; d_gene: .; len: 15; v_gene: TRBV11-2; CDR3nt: TGTGCCAGCAGCCAAAAGGGACACCAGAACTATGGCTACACCTTC; CDR3aa: CASSQKGHQNYGYTF
j_gene: TRBJ2-3; d_gene: TRBD1; len: 15; v_gene: TRBV11-2; CDR3nt: TGTGCCAGCAGCCCAGACAGGGGGAGGACAGATACGCAGTATTTT; CDR3aa: CASSPDRGRTDTQYF
j_gene: TRBJ1-6; d_gene: TRBD1; len: 13; v_gene: TRBV19; CDR3nt: TGTGCCAGTAGTAACAGGGGCGACTCACCCCTCCACTTT; CDR3aa: CASSNRGDSPLHF
j_gene: TRBJ2-1; d_gene: TRBD1; len: 17; v_gene: TRBV25-1; CDR3nt: TGTGCCAGCAGTGAATCAACGACAGGGAGCTCCTACAATGAGCAGTTCTTC; CDR3aa: CASSESTTGSSYNEQFF
j_gene: TRBJ2-2; d_gene: .; len: 16; v_gene: TRBV4-2; CDR3nt: TGTGCCAGCAGCCAAGAAGCAGGACTCCATCACGGGGAGCTGCTTTTT; CDR3aa: CASSQEAGLHHGELLF
j_gene: TRBJ2-7; d_gene: TRBD1; len: 15; v_gene: TRBV18; CDR3nt: TGTGCCAGCTCACCCCGGACAGGGGGAACCTACGAGCAGTACTTC; CDR3aa: CASSPRTGGTYEQYF
j_gene: TRBJ1-5; d_gene: TRBD1; len: 16; v_gene: TRBV18; CDR3nt: TGTGCCAGCTCACCGGGACAGGGACCAAACAATCAGCCCCAGCATTTT; CDR3aa: CASSPGQGPNNQPQHF
j_gene: TRBJ1-1; d_gene: .; len: 13; v_gene: TRBV7-6; CDR3nt: TGTGCCAGCAGCCCCGAGGCGAACACTGAAGCTTTCTTT; CDR3aa: CASSPEANTEAFF
j_gene: TRBJ2-4; d_gene: TRBD1; len: 16; v_gene: TRBV7-2; CDR3nt: TGTGCCAGCAGCTTAGCGCGGACAGGGGGCGGAAACATTCAGTACTTC; CDR3aa: CASSLARTGGGNIQYF
j_gene: TRBJ1-1; d_gene: .; len: 12; v_gene: TRBV28; CDR3nt: TGTGCCAGCAGACCACCTATTCGCGAAGCTTTCTTT; CDR3aa: CASRPPIREAFF
j_gene: TRBJ1-2; d_gene: .; len: 12; v_gene: TRBV4-2; CDR3nt: TGTGCCAGCAGCCAAACCGGGACTCGCCGGACCTTC; CDR3aa: CASSQTGTRRTF
j_gene: TRBJ1-2; d_gene: .; len: 12; v_gene: TRBV6-5; CDR3nt: TGTGCCAGCACCTACAGTAGTACAGGCTACACCTTC; CDR3aa: CASTYSSTGYTF
j_gene: TRBJ1-2; d_gene: TRBD1; len: 15; v_gene: TRBV19; CDR3nt: TGTGCCAGTAGTATAAGAGGACAGGGGATTTACGGCTACACCTTC; CDR3aa: CASSIRGQGIYGYTF
j_gene: TRBJ1-2; d_gene: TRBD1; len: 13; v_gene: TRBV12-5; CDR3nt: TGTGCTAGTGGGGGGGACAGACACTATGGCTACACCTTC; CDR3aa: CASGGDRHYGYTF
j_gene: TRBJ1-2; d_gene: TRBD1; len: 16; v_gene: TRBV5-5; CDR3nt: TGTGCCAGCAGCTTTGGAGGACAGGGGGTGGTCTATGGCTACACCTTC; CDR3aa: CASSFGGQGVVYGYTF
j_gene: TRBJ1-1; d_gene: .; len: 14; v_gene: TRBV5-1; CDR3nt: TGCGCCAGCAGCCTAACGGTCAAGAACACTGAAGCTTTCTTT; CDR3aa: CASSLTVKNTEAFF
j_gene: TRBJ2-7; d_gene: .; len: 11; v_gene: TRBV30; CDR3nt: TGTGCCTGGAGTGTCGGAGGCGAGCAGTACTTC; CDR3aa: CAWSVGGEQYF
j_gene: TRBJ2-7; d_gene: TRBD2; len: 15; v_gene: TRBV13; CDR3nt: TGTGCCAGCAGCCGGACTAGCGGGAGATCTTACGAGCAGTACTTC; CDR3aa: CASSRTSGRSYEQYF
j_gene: TRBJ2-1; d_gene: TRBD1; len: 15; v_gene: TRBV9; CDR3nt: TGTGCCAGCAGCGTAGAAGGGGGCCACGCAATTGAGCAGTTCTTC; CDR3aa: CASSVEGGHAIEQFF
j_gene: TRBJ1-2; d_gene: .; len: 15; v_gene: TRBV11-2; CDR3nt: TGTGCCAGCAGCTTAGTAAAGGGGAAAACCTATGGCTACACCTTC; CDR3aa: CASSLVKGKTYGYTF
j_gene: TRBJ2-4; d_gene: .; len: 20; v_gene: TRBV4-3; CDR3nt: TGCGCCAGCAGCCAAGATCGGAACGCCCGGAGAGCTAATTCGGATAACATTCAGTACTTC; CDR3aa: CASSQDRNARRANSDNIQYF
j_gene: TRBJ2-7; d_gene: TRBD2; len: 15; v_gene: TRBV5-1; CDR3nt: TGCGCCAGCAGCGAAGGGACTAGCGTTTCCTACGAGCAGTACTTC; CDR3aa: CASSEGTSVSYEQYF